This T cell receptor (beta chain) was retrieved from a study of cytomegalovirus exposure and HLA in healthy donors. Study at large: According to later analysis, the same platform produced the approximately 120 validation and approximately 700 first-cohort repertoires.

This clone was counted a single time. Its antigen is currently unknown. The germline V gene encodes CDR1 LGHNT and CDR2 FRNRAP. The CDR3 covers 22 residues. The V gene lost 3 bases and the J gene lost 0 bases, with 33 bases spanning the gap. The table came from immunoSEQ multiplex PCR; TCRdb's copy has only in-frame clones and leaves some out. The data hold 110,000 or so clones, with around 88% observed a single time. General study points: For most TCR sequences rarity was the rule, although some public TCRs occurred in many donors. Cytomegalovirus-associated TCR beta chains were listed, numbering 164.

The sequenced sample consisted of PBMCs. The V and J genes are TRBV12-5 and TRBJ2-7; weak D call: TRBD2 (7 bases). This sequence was found in a man aged 18-30 years in good health and CMV-seronegative. CDR3 sequence reads: CASGFPLVPAPMGGPHSYEQYF. The DNA of the CDR3 is TGTGCTAGTGGTTTTCCCCTGGTCCCTGCGCCCATGGGGGGGCCCCACTCCTACGAGCAGTACTTC. Drawing the rest from reference TRBV12-5 and TRBJ2-7, the complete variable domain is DARVTQTPRHKVTEMGQEVTMRCQPILGHNTVFWYRQTMMQGLELLAYFRNRAPLDDSGMPKDRFSAEMPDATLATLKIQPSEPRDSAVYFCASGFPLVPAPMGGPHSYEQYFGPGTRLTVT.